These 12 T cell receptor beta chains originate from one sample sequenced in a study of control samples from healthy donors and cancer patients. TCRdb keeps only in-frame clones here, not all; method: immunoSEQ multiplex PCR. Of some 130,000 clones listed, 85% to 95% are singletons. Material for sequencing was blood. These receptors all come from a man aged 30 to 45 in good health.

The V call is TRBV7-9, the J call TRBJ1-2, with TRBD1 matching over 9 bases. The germline gives CDR1 SEHNR, CDR2 FQNEAQ (reference sequence). The CDR3 extends over 16 amino acids. Trimming removed 5 bases from V and 2 bases from J; junction bases left unmatched: 9. CDR3 in DNA: TGTGCCAGCAGCGCCTCCGAGACAGGGGGAAACTATGGCTACACCTTC. It yields the protein CASSASETGGNYGYTF.

The chain joins TRBV6-5 to TRBJ1-1, with a possible D match to TRBD1 (6 bases). The CDR3 spans 14 residues. In germline, CDR1 is MNHEY, CDR2 SVGAGI. Trimming cost V 4 bases and J 11 bases, with 20 bases left between them. The CDR3 loop reads CASSLGLSQGRAFF. Written as DNA, the CDR3 is TGTGCCAGCAGTTTGGGTCTCTCACAGGGTCGGGCTTTCTTT.

The V and J genes are TRBV27 and TRBJ1-5, with 12 bases aligning to TRBD1. The ends lost 1 base at V and 3 bases at J; junction bases unmatched: 7. CDR3 length equals 18 residues. Germline values: CDR1 MNHEY, CDR2 SMNVEV (reference sequence). CDR3 sequence reads: CASSLFSGQGANNQPQHF. CDR3 DNA: TGTGCCAGCAGTTTATTCTCGGGACAGGGGGCGAACAATCAGCCCCAGCATTTT.

This CDR3 reads CASSLGGPGSNEQFF. The CDR3 DNA sequence: TGTGCCAGCAGTTTGGGCGGGCCGGGGAGCAATGAGCAGTTCTTC. The chain has TRBV28 and TRBJ2-1; possible D gene TRBD2, 5 bases. CDR3 size: 15 residues. CDR1 and CDR2 from the germline V gene are MDHEN and SYDVKM. V dropped 3 bases and J dropped 6 bases, with 15 bases sitting between them.

The rearrangement joins TRBV27 to TRBJ2-7; D remains ambiguous. Trimming took off 4 bases at V and 3 bases at J, with 10 bases between the two ends. The CDR3 has 13 amino acids. The V gene's germline CDR1 is MNHEY and CDR2 SMNVEV (reference sequence). DNA for the CDR3: TGTGCCAGCAGTTCCGCCACTCTCTACGAGCAGTACTTC. It specifies CASSSATLYEQYF.

This clone is a singleton in its sample. The chain recombines TRBV6-2 or TRBV6-3 with TRBJ1-2; 7 bases match TRBD1. This CDR3 is built from 13 residues. Germline loops: CDR1 MNHEY, CDR2 SVGEGT. V shed 0 bases, J shed 6 bases, and the junction held 1 base outside the gene matches. CDR3 residues: CASSYSGQNGYTF. DNA of the CDR3: TGTGCCAGCAGTTACTCGGGACAGAATGGCTACACCTTC.

The rearrangement links TRBV6-1 to TRBJ2-5; D is perhaps TRBD2 (5 bases). Germline V gives CDR1 MNHNS, CDR2 SASEGT. The V gene lost 1 base and the J gene lost 5 bases, with 5 bases spanning the gap. CDR3 length: 12 amino acids. CDR3 sequence: CASSEGGETQYF. CDR3 in DNA: TGTGCCAGCAGTGAAGGAGGGGAGACCCAGTACTTC.

This chain connects TRBV6-5 to TRBJ2-3, with 9 bases fitting TRBD1. V shed 5 bases and J 6 bases; nucleotides not matched to a gene: 6. Germline V gives CDR1 MNHEY, CDR2 SVGAGI. The CDR3 consists of 14 residues. The CDR3, as DNA: TGTGCCAGCAGTATACAGGGGGCTAAGGATACGCAGTATTTT. The encoded protein is CASSIQGAKDTQYF.

The chain employs TRBV4-3 and TRBJ2-1; D is unclear. Germline CDR1 and CDR2: LGHNA and YSLEER. With 0 bases removed from V and 0 bases from J, the gap between germline ends came to 12 bases. This CDR3 has 17 residues. The CDR3 protein is CASSQDRLPSSYNEQFF. The CDR3 DNA follows: TGCGCCAGCAGCCAAGATCGTTTACCGAGCTCCTACAATGAGCAGTTCTTC.

The chain has TRBV2 and TRBJ2-7; 10 nucleotides agree with TRBD1. The CDR3 has 16 amino acids. Germline CDR1 SNHLY, CDR2 FYNNEI. The J segment lost 3 bases and the V segment lost 6 bases, leaving 11 bases of the junction unmatched. In DNA form, the CDR3 reads TGTGCCAGCAGCGTTTCCGGGACAGGGGTTAGCTACGAGCAGTACTTC. Protein: CASSVSGTGVSYEQYF.

This rearrangement joins TRBV5-5 to TRBJ2-1; 7 bases map to TRBD1. The ends lost 2 bases at V and 8 bases at J; junction bases unmatched: 1. CDR1 SGHKS and CDR2 YYEKEE come from the germline V gene (reference sequence). The CDR3 extends over 12 amino acids. In DNA form, the CDR3 reads TGTGCCAGCAGCTTTACAGGGGATGAGCAGTTCTTC. Translated, it gives CASSFTGDEQFF.

Comment on this clone: The junction does not match germline at one end; this may be a read error. The chain has TRBV2 and TRBJ2-3; D possibly corresponds to TRBD1 (6 bases). Germline lookup yields CDR1 SNHLY and CDR2 FYNNEI. CDR3 length: 11 residues. This CDR3 reads CASSEVQGASF. CDR3 nucleotides: TGTGCCAGCAGTGAGGTACAGGGAGCTTCTTTT.